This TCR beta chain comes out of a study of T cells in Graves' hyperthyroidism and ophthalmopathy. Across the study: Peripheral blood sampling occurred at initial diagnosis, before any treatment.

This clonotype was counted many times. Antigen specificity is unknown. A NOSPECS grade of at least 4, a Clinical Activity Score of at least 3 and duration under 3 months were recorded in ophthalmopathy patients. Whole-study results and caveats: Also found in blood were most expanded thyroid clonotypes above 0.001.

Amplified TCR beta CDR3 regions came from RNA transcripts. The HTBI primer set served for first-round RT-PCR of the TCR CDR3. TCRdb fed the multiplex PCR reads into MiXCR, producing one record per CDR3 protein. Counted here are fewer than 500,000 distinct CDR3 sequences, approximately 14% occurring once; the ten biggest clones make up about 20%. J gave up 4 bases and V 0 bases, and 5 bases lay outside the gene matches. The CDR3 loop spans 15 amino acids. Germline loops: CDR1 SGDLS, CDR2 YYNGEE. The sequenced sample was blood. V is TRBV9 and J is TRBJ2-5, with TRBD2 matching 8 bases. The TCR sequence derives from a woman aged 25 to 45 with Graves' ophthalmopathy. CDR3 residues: CASSVVTSGGETQYF. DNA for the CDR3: TGTGCCAGCAGCGTAGTTACTAGCGGTGGAGAGACCCAGTACTTC.